This TCR beta chain was documented in a study of blood T cell repertoires in COVID-19. Study-wide context: Sources were T cells, B-cell-depleted T cells, or PBMCs; the material itself was cDNA or gDNA.

CDR1 and CDR2 (germline): KGHDR, SFDVKD. CDR3 length: 17 residues. V lost 3 bases, J lost 4 bases, and 10 bases stayed unmatched. How the authors handled the data: Reference gene primer amplification gave nucleated cell count estimates. The table came from immunoSEQ multiplex PCR; TCRdb's copy has only in-frame clones and leaves some out. D and trimming come from the DNA, and the V and J calls and clone size come from that table. The sample consists of under 150,000 clones, about three quarters of them appearing once. The chain uses TRBV24-1 and TRBJ2-3, with 9 bases that match TRBD2. Sequenced sample: peripheral blood. The source is a woman aged 80 or older with active or convalescent COVID-19. CDR3 sequence: CATSDPGGGGAPDTQYF. CDR3 sequence (DNA): TGTGCCACCAGTGATCCCGGGGGCGGGGGGGCCCCAGATACGCAGTATTTT.